These T cell receptor beta chains were read from a single sample in a study of shared clonotypes between healthy human individuals. The assay was immunoSEQ multiplex PCR, and TCRdb's table has in-frame clones only and misses some. The data contain roughly 2.5 million clones, more than 90% of them singletons. Specimen: naive CD4+ T cells sorted from blood. The receptors here all came from a man younger than 30 in good health. Each CDR3 is given without its conserved first and last residue.

V gene	J gene	CDR3 protein
TRBV9	TRBJ2-1	ASSSSGSSYNEQF
TRBV7-2	TRBJ2-1	ASSYSGTSREQF
TRBV6-5	TRBJ1-2	ASSYDRGHGYT
TRBV11-2	TRBJ2-2	ASSLGASVNTGELF
TRBV5-1	TRBJ2-2	ASSLNPGQGQSGELF
TRBV13	TRBJ1-1	ASSLDRIRTEAF
TRBV6-1	TRBJ2-7	ASSVDQLSSYEQY
TRBV11-2	TRBJ1-3	ASSPYEGIRNTIY
TRBV19	TRBJ1-1	ASSYRGGLTEAF
TRBV19	TRBJ1-1	ASSIGLGVMNTEAF
TRBV30	TRBJ1-3	AWSQGQMTRNTIY
TRBV18	TRBJ1-2	ASSPGEGGRYGYT
TRBV21-1	TRBJ2-3	ASNKFIPRPNTQY
TRBV6-6	TRBJ2-7	ASRRTGPYEQY
TRBV5-1	TRBJ2-5	ASSPGVQETQY
TRBV5-1	TRBJ2-3	ASSLPSSTDTQY
TRBV6-6	TRBJ2-3	ASSYPSPRSTDTQY
TRBV29-1	TRBJ1-1	SVTGETEAF
TRBV6-5	TRBJ1-6	ASSQGDGDWSPLH
TRBV6-6	TRBJ2-5	ASSLTGLQRETQY
TRBV6-6	TRBJ2-1	ASSPGEGGSYNEQF
TRBV11-2	TRBJ2-3	ASSLVEQTQY
TRBV30	TRBJ2-5	AWSVGLAQY
TRBV5-6	TRBJ1-1	ASSLGGIDTEAF
TRBV4-1	TRBJ2-5	ASSQVGREETQY
TRBV30	TRBJ1-4	AWSVRPNEKLF
TRBV6-5	TRBJ1-4	ASWPRWQSNEKLF
TRBV7-9	TRBJ2-3	ASSMGERSTDTQY
TRBV30	TRBJ1-5	AWSQGWNQPQH
TRBV4-3	TRBJ2-7	ASSQGVVPRAKGSYEQY
TRBV30	-	AWSVPGALFYEQY
TRBV5-1	TRBJ2-1	ASSFSGSGLNEQF
TRBV6-5	TRBJ2-2	ASSLQGALAGELF
TRBV28	TRBJ1-5	ASRTRDSLRYQPQH
TRBV19	TRBJ2-3	ASRSGLTDTQY
TRBV6-1	TRBJ2-2	ASSEPAGRGRVAGELF
TRBV28	TRBJ2-1	ASSLPGLAGGYNEQF
TRBV6-5	TRBJ2-7	ASSFGLADTYEQY
TRBV2	TRBJ2-7	ASSKEGSAYEQY